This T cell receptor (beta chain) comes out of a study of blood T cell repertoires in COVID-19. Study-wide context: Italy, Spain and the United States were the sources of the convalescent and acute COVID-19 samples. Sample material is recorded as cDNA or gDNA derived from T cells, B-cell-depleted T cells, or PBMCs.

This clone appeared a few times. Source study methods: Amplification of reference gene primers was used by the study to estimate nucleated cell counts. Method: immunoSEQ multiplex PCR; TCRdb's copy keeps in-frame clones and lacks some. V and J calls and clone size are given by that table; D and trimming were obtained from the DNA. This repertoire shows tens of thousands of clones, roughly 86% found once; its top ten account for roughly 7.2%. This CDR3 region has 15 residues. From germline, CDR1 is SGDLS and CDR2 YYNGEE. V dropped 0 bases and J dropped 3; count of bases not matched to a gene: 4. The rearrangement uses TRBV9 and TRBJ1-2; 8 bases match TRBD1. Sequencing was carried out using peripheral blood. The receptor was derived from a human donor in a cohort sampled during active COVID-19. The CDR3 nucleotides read TGTGCCAGCAGCGTAGAAGACAGGGGCTACTATGGCTACACCTTC. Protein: CASSVEDRGYYGYTF.